This entry concerns a single T cell receptor beta chain. Its antigen is undetermined. Use of 60 Vbeta and 13 Jbeta primers characterized the PCR. Sequenced by immunoSEQ multiplex PCR; TCRdb stores in-frame clones only, minus some. In the table there are approximately 220,000 clones, about 83% of which are singletons. This CDR3 has 15 amino acids. This sample is drawn from a study of cytomegalovirus exposure and HLA in healthy donors. The study's findings and limits: It was assumed in the presence/absence analyses that sequencing depth was roughly uniform across donors.

Sequencing input: PBMCs. V is TRBV21-1 and J is TRBJ1-1. TRBV21-1 is listed as a pseudogene. This TCR was recovered from a man aged 40-50 years in good health and CMV-seronegative. CDR3 DNA sequence: TGTGCCAGCAGCAGCGGACTCGAGGGGAACACTGAAGCTTTCTTT. Amino acids: CASSSGLEGNTEAFF.